This paragraph reports one T cell receptor (beta chain). Measured with immunoSEQ multiplex PCR; TCRdb has only the in-frame clones, and not every one. The sample carries 390,000 or so clones, roughly nine tenths recorded once. These data belong to a study of blood T cell repertoires in COVID-19. The CDR3 sequence is 13 residues long. Trimming at V came to 5 bases and at J to 7 bases, leaving 4 bases not matched to a gene. Germline V gives CDR1 MGHRA, CDR2 YSYEKL. This chain links TRBV4-1 with TRBJ1-2, with 10 bases that match TRBD1. The clonotype comes from a man between 18 and 29 years old who had recovered from COVID-19. Sequencing input: PBMCs or T cells enriched from blood (not recorded which). The CDR3 loop reads CASSMRQGAGYTF. CDR3 in DNA: TGCGCCAGCAGCATGCGACAGGGGGCTGGCTACACCTTC.